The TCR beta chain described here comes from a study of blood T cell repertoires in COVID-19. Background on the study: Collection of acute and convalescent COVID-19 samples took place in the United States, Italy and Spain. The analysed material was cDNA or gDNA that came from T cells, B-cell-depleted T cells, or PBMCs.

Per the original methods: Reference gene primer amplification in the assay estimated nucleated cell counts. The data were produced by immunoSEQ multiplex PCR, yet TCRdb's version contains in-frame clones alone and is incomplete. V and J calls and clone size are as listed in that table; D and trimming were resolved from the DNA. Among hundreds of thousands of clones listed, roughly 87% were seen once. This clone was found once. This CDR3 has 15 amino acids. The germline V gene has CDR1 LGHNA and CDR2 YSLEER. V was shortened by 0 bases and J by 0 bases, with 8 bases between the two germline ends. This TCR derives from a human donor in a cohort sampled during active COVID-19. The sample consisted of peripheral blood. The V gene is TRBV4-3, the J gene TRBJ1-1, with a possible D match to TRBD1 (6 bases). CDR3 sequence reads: CASSQEAGVNTEAFF. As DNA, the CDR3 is TGCGCCAGCAGCCAAGAGGCAGGGGTGAACACTGAAGCTTTCTTT.